The T cell receptor beta chain described here comes from a study of T cell responses to AZD1222 COVID-19 vaccine. Study information: Second doses at about 4 or about 12 weeks were pooled.

Details on this clone: Antigen: not known.

Study-wide results and caveats: After the peak T cell response, and only then, were repertoires sampled. The donor cohort was predominantly white British with a female majority, and clonal diversity may have been underestimated. Just a handful of AZD1222 recipients were seropositive at baseline.

Clones were read by immunoSEQ multiplex PCR, and TCRdb kept only the in-frame ones, dropping some. The sample yields approximately 190,000 clones, roughly 93% seen once. Unmatched junction bases numbered 12, after V lost 2 bases and J lost 5 bases. CDR1 is SEHNR, CDR2 FQNEAQ, per germline (reference sequence). The CDR3 length is 19 residues. This TCR came from an adult in good health. V and J are TRBV7-9 and TRBJ2-5, with TRBD2 identical over 15 bases. The specimen was peripheral blood, collected on day 0 of AZD1222 vaccination. In DNA, the CDR3 is TGTGCCAGCAGCTTATTGGGGACTAGCGGGGGGACCATGAGCGAGACCCAGTACTTC. This translates into CASSLLGTSGGTMSETQYF. The variable domain in full, completed from reference TRBV7-9 and TRBJ2-5, reads DTGVSQNPRHKITKRGQNVTFRCDPISEHNRLYWYRQTLGQGPEFLTYFQNEAQLEKSRLLSDRFSAERPKGSFSTLEIQRTEQGDSAMYLCASSLLGTSGGTMSETQYFGPGTRLLVL.